This T cell receptor (beta chain) was captured in a study of vaccination effects on CD4 cells after COVID-19 (dated by TCRdb to the early 2020s). Context from the whole study: To identify antigen-specific CD4+ T cell clonotypes by their expansion, the ViraFEST assay first stimulated PBMC with viral peptide pools and then applied TCR sequencing. Each participant got two doses of an mRNA SARS-CoV-2 vaccine, either BNT162b2 or mRNA-1273. A few million PBMC per well were cultured with about 9 ug/ml peptides in IMDM containing 5% human AB serum, about 9.7 IU/ml IL-2 and gentamicin. The study compared SARS-CoV-2 spike-specific CD4+ TCR repertoires before and after mRNA vaccination in COVID-19 convalescent patients and infection-naive vaccine recipients. The full study included fewer than eleven COVID-19 convalescent patients and a handful of SARS-CoV-2-naive healthy vaccine recipients. In the study, cultures from other donors were sequenced using the Oncomine TCR Beta short-read assay on an Illumina iSeq 100. Findings and caveats that apply to the study as a whole: Marked clonal contraction was observed in both infection-induced and vaccine-induced clones at late post-vaccination timepoints, consistent with waning T cell responses. In healthy vaccine recipients, vaccine-induced clones were almost all SARS-CoV-2 mono-reactive, with only 1 of 255 being cross-reactive with common cold coronaviruses. Limitations of the study were the small number of convalescent patients and the absence of early post-infection timepoints.

After around eleven days of culture, CD4+ T cells were isolated with the EasySep CD4+ T cell isolation kit. Healthy vaccine recipients had no prior SARS-CoV-2 infection, confirmed by negative nucleocapsid antibodies before and after vaccination. On days 3 and 7, half of the culture medium was replaced with fresh IL-2-containing medium. Each peptide stimulation condition was cultured in triplicate wells unless otherwise noted. PBMC were separated from whole blood using Ficoll-Paque Plus gradient centrifugation and were then either cryopreserved at -140C or used fresh. The QIAamp micro DNA kit was used to extract genomic DNA from the cultured CD4+ T cells. Note on this clone: Its antigen is currently not known. No much larger clone is present one base from it, and per-base qualities are unavailable.

Libraries were prepared through the immunoSEQ multiplex PCR assay. DNA from the CD4+ T cells that had been cultured and isolated underwent TCR beta CDR3 sequencing. As for the original processing: Non-productive TCR sequences were removed and reads were trimmed to the CDR3 region, keeping CDR3s of at least 7 amino acids. Antigen-specific clonotypes were identified using the MANAFEST web app by comparison of expansion in peptide wells against reference cultures. To be called positive, a clone needed expansion at FDR<0.05 compared with the reference and with all other wells, an odds ratio greater than 5, and a frequency greater than 0.1% in two replicate wells. Clonotypes significantly expanded in SARS-CoV-2 spike wells and in at least one common cold coronavirus spike condition were defined as cross-reactive. Using the stringdist R package, CDR3 similarity was measured by Levenshtein distance, and unrooted trees were constructed with ape in R 3.6.1. TCRdb limited this immuneACCESS table to in-frame rearrangements with V and J called. A share of clones is missing; checked studies link under half to unresolved V genes, and the rest is unexplained. That table is the source of V, J and clone size, and D and trimming were worked out from the DNA. The sample table contains tens of thousands of clones; only one count was recorded for nearly 75% of them. The ten top clones hold 8% to 13% of the sample.

The V end gives up 3 bases and the J end 8 bases, leaving 13 bases in the junction not matched to a gene. The CDR3 has 16 amino acids, counting the end cysteine and phenylalanine. Here the CDR3 DNA is all that survives: 48 bases in frame from base 1. From the germline V gene, CDR1 is LGHNT and CDR2 is FRNRAP. In this chain, TRBV12-5 is recombined with TRBJ1-2; 9 central nucleotides agree with TRBD1. The TCR sequence derives from a human donor who received a COVID-19 vaccine. The starting material was CD4+ T cells from PBMCs cultured without peptide, obtained before COVID-19 vaccination. The nucleotide sequence is given as TGTGCTAGTGGTTTCGTCCCGGGACAGGGTCAGGTCGGCTACACCTTC. Its coded protein is CASGFVPGQGQVGYTF.